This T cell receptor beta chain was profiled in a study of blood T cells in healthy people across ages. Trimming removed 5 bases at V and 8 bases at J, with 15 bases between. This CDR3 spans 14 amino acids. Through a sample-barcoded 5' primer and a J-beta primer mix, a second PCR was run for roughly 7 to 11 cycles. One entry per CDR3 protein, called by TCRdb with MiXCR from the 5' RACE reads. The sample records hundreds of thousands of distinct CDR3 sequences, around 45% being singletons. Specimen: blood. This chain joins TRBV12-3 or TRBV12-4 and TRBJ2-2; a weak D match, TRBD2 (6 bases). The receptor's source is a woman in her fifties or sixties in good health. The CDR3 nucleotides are TGTGCCAGCAGTAGGGACCCCGCGGGAGGGGAGCTGTTTTTT. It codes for CASSRDPAGGELFF.